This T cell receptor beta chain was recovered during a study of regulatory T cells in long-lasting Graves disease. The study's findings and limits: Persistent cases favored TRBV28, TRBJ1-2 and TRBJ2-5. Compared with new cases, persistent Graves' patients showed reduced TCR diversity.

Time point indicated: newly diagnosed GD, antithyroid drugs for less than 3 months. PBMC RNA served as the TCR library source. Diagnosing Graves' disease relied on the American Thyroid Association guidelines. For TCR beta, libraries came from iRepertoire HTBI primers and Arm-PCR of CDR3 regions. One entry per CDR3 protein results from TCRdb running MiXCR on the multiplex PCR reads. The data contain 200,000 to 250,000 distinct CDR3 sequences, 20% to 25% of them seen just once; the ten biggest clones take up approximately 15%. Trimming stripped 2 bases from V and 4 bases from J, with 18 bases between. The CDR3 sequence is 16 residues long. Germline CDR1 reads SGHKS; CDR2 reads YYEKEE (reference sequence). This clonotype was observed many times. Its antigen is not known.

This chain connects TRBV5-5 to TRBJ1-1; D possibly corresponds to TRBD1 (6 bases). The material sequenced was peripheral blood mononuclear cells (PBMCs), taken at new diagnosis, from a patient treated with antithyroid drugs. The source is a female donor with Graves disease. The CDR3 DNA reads TGTGCCAGCAGCTTAGGAATCAGGGGAGGCGGCACTGAAGCTTTCTTT. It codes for CASSLGIRGGGTEAFF.